Listed below are T cell receptor beta chains from one sample, sequenced in a study of OX40 agonist ivuxolimab in advanced cancers. TCRdb's table, derived via immunoSEQ multiplex PCR, lists solely in-frame clones and lacks some. Seen here are approximately 61,000 clones, approximately 90% observed once, and the top ten hold approximately 1.3%. The sample in question was CD4+ or CD8+ T cells sorted from blood, obtained in a trial of the OX40 agonist ivuxolimab. These receptors originate from an adult with an advanced solid tumor such as melanoma, head and neck, liver or kidney cancer. Each CDR3 is given with its conserved first and last residue. Each record gives: clone size, V gene, D gene, J gene, CDR3 DNA, CDR3 protein. A D gene is named only where the DNA matches it firmly. Clone size is given for some rows only: seen once, a few or many times, or a class if the clone is expanded.

size: .
V: TRBV15
D: TRBD2
J: TRBJ2-3
DNA: TGTGCCACCAGCAGAGATCCCTTAGGACTAGCGACGGATACGCAGTATTTT
CDR3: CATSRDPLGLATDTQYF

size: .
V: TRBV7-2
D: TRBD1
J: TRBJ1-6
DNA: TGTGCCAGCAGCCTAGATCGGGACAGGGCGTCACCCCTCCACTTT
CDR3: CASSLDRDRASPLHF

size: .
V: TRBV9
D: TRBD1
J: TRBJ2-1
DNA: TGTGCCAGCAGCGTAACAGGGGGCTCCTACAATGAGCAGTTCTTC
CDR3: CASSVTGGSYNEQFF

size: .
V: TRBV5-6
D: .
J: TRBJ2-7
DNA: TGTGCCAGCAGCTTGGGCAGTGGGAGCTCCTACGAGCAGTACTTC
CDR3: CASSLGSGSSYEQYF

size: .
V: TRBV18
D: .
J: TRBJ1-2
DNA: TGTGCCAGCTCACCACCCGGCAGGGCCTATGGCTACACCTTC
CDR3: CASSPPGRAYGYTF

size: .
V: TRBV23-1
D: .
J: TRBJ1-1
DNA: TGCGCCAGCAGACAGCGGGGGCTACCGTGGAAGCAGGGGCCACCCACTGAAGCTTTCTTT
CDR3: CASRQRGLPWKQGPPTEAFF

size: .
V: TRBV27
D: .
J: TRBJ1-6
DNA: TGTGCCAGCAGAAATTGGGACGGACCCAGCTCCTATAATTCACCCCTCCACTTT
CDR3: CASRNWDGPSSYNSPLHF

size: .
V: TRBV6-5
D: TRBD1
J: TRBJ2-7
DNA: TGTGCCAGCAGTTCTCTAGGAGGACAGGGATACGAGCAGTACTTC
CDR3: CASSSLGGQGYEQYF

size: .
V: TRBV5-6
D: TRBD1
J: TRBJ1-3
DNA: TGTGCCAGCAGCCTGGACAGGGGGCGATCTGGAAACACCATATATTTT
CDR3: CASSLDRGRSGNTIYF

size: .
V: TRBV21-1
D: .
J: TRBJ2-7
DNA: TGTGCCAGCAGCAAAGCGCTGCAGGGGTTCTCCTACGAGCAGTACTTC
CDR3: CASSKALQGFSYEQYF

size: .
V: TRBV27
D: TRBD1
J: TRBJ1-6
DNA: TGTGCCAGCAGACGACAGGGGGCCGGGAATTCACCCCTCCACTTT
CDR3: CASRRQGAGNSPLHF

size: .
V: TRBV18
D: TRBD1
J: TRBJ1-6
DNA: TGTGCCAGCTCACTCCCCGGGACAGCGGATTCACCCCTCCACTTT
CDR3: CASSLPGTADSPLHF

size: .
V: TRBV9
D: .
J: TRBJ1-2
DNA: TGTGCCAGCAGCGTAGATAGGGGCGCCTATGGCTACACCTTC
CDR3: CASSVDRGAYGYTF

size: .
V: TRBV5-5
D: .
J: TRBJ2-2
DNA: TGTGCCAGCAGCTCGGTGGTCGCCACCGGGGAGCTGTTTTTT
CDR3: CASSSVVATGELFF

size: .
V: TRBV14
D: .
J: TRBJ2-5
DNA: TGTGCCAGCAGCCAAGACAGCTCAAGAGATACCCAGTACTTC
CDR3: CASSQDSSRDTQYF

size: .
V: TRBV6-5
D: TRBD1
J: TRBJ2-6
DNA: TGTGCCAGCAGCAGTACAGGGGTTGGGGCCAACGTCCTGACTTTC
CDR3: CASSSTGVGANVLTF

size: once
V: TRBV29-1
D: .
J: TRBJ2-1
DNA: TGCAGCGTTGATCCTTCACAGGGACGTCTCTACGGGGAGCAGTTCTTC
CDR3: CSVDPSQGRLYGEQFF

size: few
V: TRBV5-6
D: .
J: TRBJ2-7
DNA: TGTGCCAGCAGCTTTGACAGGGGACTAGAGGGTTCCTACGAGCAGTACTTC
CDR3: CASSFDRGLEGSYEQYF

size: .
V: TRBV5-1
D: .
J: TRBJ2-2
DNA: TGCGCCAGCTTAGGCAGCGGAACCGGGGAGCTGTTTTTT
CDR3: CASLGSGTGELFF

size: .
V: TRBV7-2
D: .
J: TRBJ1-2
DNA: TGTGCCAGCACCTCCGATTGGGGGCAGAGGGGTGGCTACACCTTC
CDR3: CASTSDWGQRGGYTF

size: .
V: TRBV11-2
D: .
J: TRBJ2-5
DNA: TGTGCCAGCAGCCCACACCCAGAGACCCAGTACTTC
CDR3: CASSPHPETQYF

size: .
V: TRBV5-1
D: .
J: TRBJ2-4
DNA: TGCGCCAGCAGCTTGTGGGAGGCCAAAAACATTCAGTACTTC
CDR3: CASSLWEAKNIQYF